This T cell receptor beta chain originates from a study of blood T cell repertoires in COVID-19. TCRdb's table, derived via immunoSEQ multiplex PCR, lists solely in-frame clones and lacks some. The sample carries under 200,000 clones, roughly 90% recorded once. V was clipped by 2 bases and J by 3 bases, with 5 bases between them. The CDR3 spans 13 residues. The rearrangement uses TRBV12-3 or TRBV12-4 and TRBJ1-3; D not resolved. The material sequenced was PBMCs or T cells enriched from blood (not recorded which). The receptor was isolated from a woman aged 18-35 years who had recovered from COVID-19. CDR3 in amino acids: CASSLNRGNTIYF. CDR3 DNA: TGTGCCAGCAGTTTAAATCGTGGAAACACCATATATTTT.